This T cell receptor beta chain was documented in a study of T-cell reconstitution after alpha-beta-depleted transplantation in children. J gave up 10 bases and V 5 bases, and 6 bases lay outside the gene matches. In germline, CDR1 is MNHEY, CDR2 SMNVEV (reference sequence). The CDR3 covers 12 residues. Construction of the TCRbeta library involved unique molecular identifiers. One entry per CDR3 protein, called by TCRdb with MiXCR from the PCR reads. The sample lists 500,000 to 600,000 distinct CDR3 sequences; approximately 20% were seen once. The specimen was PBMCs from the stem cell graft donor, collected from the stem cell graft. The rearrangement joins TRBV27 to TRBJ1-1; TRBD1 aligns across 8 bases. The TCR originated in a human donor who donated a stem cell graft to a child with acute lymphoblastic leukemia. DNA of the CDR3: TGTGCCAGCAGTCCCAGGGGGCGGGGAGCTTTCTTT. Its protein product is CASSPRGRGAFF.